The rows below give T cell receptor beta chains drawn from one sample of a study of T-cell memory formation after mild COVID-19. TCRdb processed the 5' RACE reads anew with MiXCR; each CDR3 protein has one entry. The sample has 300,000 to 400,000 distinct CDR3 sequences, around 30% seen once. Sequencing was done on a sample of PBMCs or a T cell subset sorted from them (not recorded which). The receptors stem from an adult woman who had mild COVID-19 (a few samples of this study predate the infection). Cell type and time point are not known. CDR3s include the opening cysteine and the closing phenylalanine or tryptophan.

>14|TRBV29-1|TRBJ2-1
CSVGTVSSYNEQFF
>12|TRBV5-1|TRBJ1-2
CASTLGEDGYTF
>17|TRBV12-3/TRBV12-4|TRBJ2-5
CASSGALAGGPGETQYF
>18|TRBV7-3|TRBJ2-3
CASSLTSGGGGSTDTQYF
>16|TRBV4-1|TRBJ1-1
CASSQSQGVPNTEAFF
>15|TRBV4-3|TRBJ1-2
CASSQVVGVRDGYTF
>13|TRBV5-1|TRBJ1-1
CASSLGDSAGAFF
>18|TRBV4-3|TRBJ2-5
CASSQDSSGRTPGETQYF
>15|TRBV3-1|TRBJ2-2
CASSQRRRNTGELFF
>12|TRBV3-1|TRBJ1-1
CASSQGITEAFF
>13|TRBV4-1|TRBJ2-7
CASSQELAYEQYF
>14|TRBV12-3/TRBV12-4|TRBJ2-3
CASSNSGNPDTQYF
>12|TRBV19|TRBJ2-2
CASSKGSGELFF
>13|TRBV5-5|TRBJ2-7
CASSIGGAYEQYF
>14|TRBV7-6|TRBJ2-1
CASRDPSSYNEQFF
>15|TRBV24-1|TRBJ2-7
CATSDPGRSSYEQYF